This is a list of T cell receptor beta chains from one sample in a study of glioma-infiltrating T cells. One entry per CDR3 protein results from TCRdb running MiXCR on the multiplex PCR reads. The sample includes about 200,000 distinct CDR3 sequences, approximately 30% of them seen just once. Sequenced material: glioma tissue, nonneoplastic brain tissue, or PBMCs (not recorded which). Every receptor here comes from a human donor with low-grade glioma or glioblastoma, undergoing nonglioma brain surgery, or in good health (not recorded which). Each CDR3 is given with its conserved first and last residue. A clone size is listed for some rows: how often the clone was seen (once, few, many), or a class if it is expanded.

size | V | CDR3
many | TRBV20-1 | CSASGDLGTDTQYF
NA | TRBV19 | CASSITASGSRGDEQFF
many | TRBV27 | CASSLIPSASSTDTQYF
many | TRBV25-1 | CASSDYTTGPQETQYF
NA | TRBV19 | CASSLQGWNTEAFF
NA | TRBV6-2/TRBV6-3 | CASSSLTQSSDNEQFF
NA | TRBV29-1 | CIVAVCADTQYF
many | TRBV24-1 | CATSDSDRSYEQYF
NA | TRBV5-1 | CASSLGRTSGSSYNEQFF
medium-sized | TRBV27 | CASSPRTGGGYGYTF
NA | TRBV5-1 | CASSTYTGGNEQFF
NA | TRBV19 | CASTSARFFWTGELFF
once | TRBV6-1 | CASIPGLEEDSTDTQYF
NA | TRBV6-4 | CASSDGLAGDTQYF
many | TRBV4-2 | CASSQLAGGEKLFF
NA | TRBV27 | CARRLLMNTEAVF
many | TRBV20-1 | CSATTNSRKETQYF
NA | TRBV4-3 | CASSQAFPNSGRAWEQYF
many | TRBV7-2 | CASRLDSNSPLHF
many | TRBV28 | CASSLSSGQGPTEAFF
many | TRBV7-8 | CASSLSGTGGVNEQFF
many | TRBV29-1 | CSVTGTQRGGYTF
many | TRBV7-2 | CASSPRTGTDTQYF
NA | TRBV29-1 | CSVVKREGVNEQFF
NA | TRBV19 | CASRVNIEQFF
NA | TRBV7-2 | CASSPSGGREETQYF
many | TRBV6-2/TRBV6-3 | CASSRGEVNEQFF
many | TRBV28 | CASSLGARDSPLHF
NA | TRBV29-1 | CSGQSSYEQYF
many | TRBV6-2/TRBV6-3 | CASSYSGTEYEQYF
many | TRBV6-1 | CASDRGGTDTQYF
NA | TRBV11-1 | CASSLKVLYEQYF
many | TRBV20-1 | CSARDPQGSNQPQHF
many | TRBV4-1 | CASSQDWGISPLHF
NA | TRBV5-6 | CASSLGQEAGTF
many | TRBV20-1 | CSARGLGTETQYF
NA | TRBV20-1 | CIASPRDRYVNQPQHF
many | TRBV15 | CATSRDVPGYRTYEQYF
many | TRBV6-1 | CASSSLDSVNNQPQHF
many | TRBV29-1 | CSVGTGLNYGYTF
many | TRBV6-1 | CASSQYQTYEQYF
NA | TRBV19 | CASSSPGAQETQYF
many | TRBV5-4 | CASSLIGGTDNNEQFF
NA | TRBV29-1 | CSVTLHRRSVNEQFF
many | TRBV6-6 | CASSYGGARGVSNQPQHF
NA | TRBV2 | CASSEARRLQHF
NA | TRBV7-2 | CASSLVPAKNVQYF
few | TRBV30 | CASPRGYEQYF
many | TRBV27 | CASSPGQPIYGYTF
many | TRBV4-3 | CASSQGAGPSYEQYF
NA | TRBV3-1 | CASSPGWNTGELFF
NA | TRBV27 | CASSLDRLAGVRGQYF
many | TRBV20-1 | CSAMGRWNEQFF
many | TRBV19 | CASSISGEQFF
few | TRBV12-3/TRBV12-4 | CASSLEYGQGVYNEQFF
few | TRBV12-3/TRBV12-4 | CASSSTTGTDQPQHF
many | TRBV2 | CASSFLAGGADTQYF
NA | TRBV12-3/TRBV12-4 | CASHSPGGGGAFF